The 24 T cell receptor beta chains in this list originate from one sample, sequenced in a study of blood T cell repertoires in COVID-19. Repertoires were generated with immunoSEQ multiplex PCR, while TCRdb's copy carries only in-frame clones and drops some. The sample lists fewer than 100,000 clones, over 75% seen once, with roughly 0.8% in the top ten. Sequencing was done on a sample of peripheral blood. Every receptor here comes from an elderly woman with acute or convalescent COVID-19.

The chain links TRBV4-2 to TRBJ2-1; 7 positions match TRBD2. The CDR3 runs 15 residues. The germline V gene has CDR1 LGHNA and CDR2 YNFKEQ. J gave up 8 bases and V 4 bases, and 11 bases lay outside the gene matches. CDR3 region: CASSRQRDSSYEQFF. CDR3 coding DNA: TGTGCCAGCAGCCGCCAGCGGGACTCCAGTTATGAGCAGTTCTTC.

The table lists this clone with a count of one. V is TRBV29-1 and J is TRBJ1-4; tentative D call: TRBD1 (5 bases). The CDR3 has 14 amino acids. The germline V gene encodes CDR1 SQVTM and CDR2 ANQGSEA. The ends were cut back, 7 bases at V and 1 base at J, with 13 bases in the middle. CDR3 residues: CSAAGGKTNEKLFF. The DNA of the CDR3 is TGCAGCGCGGCGGGGGGGAAAACTAATGAAAAACTGTTTTTT. Supplemented by reference TRBV29-1 and TRBJ1-4, the full variable domain reads SAVISQKPSRDICQRGTSLTIQCQVDSQVTMMFWYRQQPGQSLTLIATANQGSEATYESGFVIDKFPISRPNLTFSTLTVSNMSPEDSSIYLCSAAGGKTNEKLFFGSGTQLSVL.

This chain connects TRBV7-9 to TRBJ2-1; 13 bases line up with TRBD2. V trimming: 5 bases; J trimming: 3 bases; junction bases outside the gene matches: 4. There are 16 residues in the CDR3. Germline CDR1 SEHNR, CDR2 FQNEAQ (reference sequence). CDR3 bases: TGTGCCAGCAGCCCGACTAGCGGGAGGCACTACAATGAGCAGTTCTTC. Protein: CASSPTSGRHYNEQFF. Full variable domain (outside the CDR3, taken from reference TRBV7-9 and TRBJ2-1): DTGVSQNPRHKITKRGQNVTFRCDPISEHNRLYWYRQTLGQGPEFLTYFQNEAQLEKSRLLSDRFSAERPKGSFSTLEIQRTEQGDSAMYLCASSPTSGRHYNEQFFGPGTRLTVL.

The chain links TRBV4-1 to TRBJ1-4; D is uncertain. The CDR3 contains 17 residues. Germline values: CDR1 MGHRA, CDR2 YSYEKL. V lost 3 bases and J lost 5, with 19 bases in between. CDR3 sequence: CASSHERRSERNEKLFF. In DNA form, the CDR3 reads TGCGCCAGCAGCCATGAGCGGAGGAGCGAACGGAATGAAAAACTGTTTTTT.

This chain uses TRBV2 with TRBJ1-1; 11 bases map to TRBD1. The CDR3 extends over 16 amino acids. Losses at the gene ends were 4 bases for V and 4 bases for J; bases not matched to a gene: 8. The germline V gene encodes CDR1 SNHLY and CDR2 FYNNEI. The CDR3 sequence: CASSAPGTGGGTEAFF. The DNA for the CDR3 is TGTGCCAGCAGTGCTCCCGGGACAGGGGGGGGCACTGAAGCTTTCTTT.

The rearrangement uses TRBV5-1 and TRBJ2-7; 7 bases match TRBD2. Trimming at V came to 0 bases and at J to 3 bases, leaving 9 bases not matched to a gene. Per germline, CDR1 SGHRS and CDR2 YFSETQ. The CDR3 has 16 residues. The CDR3: CASSLGGSFNHYEQYF. DNA for the CDR3: TGCGCCAGCAGCTTGGGCGGGAGTTTCAACCACTACGAGCAGTACTTC.

The chain joins TRBV5-6 to TRBJ1-5; D may be TRBD1 (5 bases). The germline V gene encodes CDR1 SGHDT and CDR2 YYEEEE. Trimming took off 4 bases at V and 2 bases at J, with 19 bases between the two ends. This CDR3 is built from 17 residues. CDR3 nucleotide sequence: TGTGCCAGCAGCCTGGGGACTCTCCCTGGAGGCAATCAGCCCCAGCATTTT. As protein: CASSLGTLPGGNQPQHF.

The CDR3 loop reads CASSARLRGGNYGYTF. The CDR3 DNA sequence: TGTGCCAGCAGCGCTCGCCTGCGGGGGGGCAACTATGGCTACACCTTC. This chain uses TRBV7-8 with TRBJ1-2, with D possibly being TRBD1 (6 bases). The CDR3 totals 16 residues. Trimming left V 5 bases short and J 2 bases short, with 18 bases between. CDR1 is SGHVS and CDR2 is FQNEAQ in the germline V gene.

The gene calls are TRBV11-2 and TRBJ1-2; 8 bases are a match to TRBD1. Germline CDR1 is SGHAT and CDR2 is FQNNGV. This CDR3 is 17 amino acids long. The trim removed 1 base at V and 7 bases at J, leaving 14 bases unmatched. The CDR3 sequence is CASSLGNPRQGLVGYTF. The CDR3 nucleotides read TGTGCCAGCAGCTTAGGGAACCCCCGACAGGGGTTAGTTGGCTACACCTTC. Variable domain in full (rest from reference TRBV11-2 and TRBJ1-2): EAGVAQSPRYKIIEKRQSVAFWCNPISGHATLYWYQQILGQGPKLLIQFQNNGVVDDSQLPKDRFSAERLKGVDSTLKIQPAKLEDSAVYLCASSLGNPRQGLVGYTFGSGTRLTVV.

The genes are TRBV7-2 and TRBJ1-5, with D perhaps TRBD1 (6 bases). V dropped 1 base and J dropped 6 bases, with 10 bases sitting between them. Per germline, CDR1 SGHTA and CDR2 FQGNSA. The CDR3 runs 14 residues. CDR3 amino acids: CASSLDSGVQPQHF. In nucleotides, the CDR3 is TGTGCCAGCAGCTTAGACTCAGGGGTTCAGCCCCAGCATTTT.

This chain links TRBV4-2 with TRBJ2-2, with D perhaps matching TRBD2 (5 bases). Per germline, CDR1 LGHNA and CDR2 YNFKEQ. Trimming pared 4 bases from V and 6 bases from J, leaving 15 bases between. The CDR3 runs to 15 residues. The CDR3 reads CASSLQSLAAGELFF. CDR3 in DNA: TGTGCCAGCAGCCTGCAGAGCCTAGCTGCCGGGGAGCTGTTTTTT.

V gene TRBV7-6 combines with J gene TRBJ2-2; 12 bases line up with TRBD2. Germline values: CDR1 SGHVS, CDR2 FNYEAQ. V gave up 5 bases and J gave up 5 bases; unmatched junction bases: 6. The CDR3 extends over 16 amino acids. The chain's CDR3 is CASSPGLAGQTGELFF. DNA of the CDR3: TGTGCCAGCAGCCCTGGACTAGCGGGACAAACCGGGGAGCTGTTTTTT.

The chain links TRBV20-1 to TRBJ2-4; the D gene is possibly TRBD1 (6 bases). CDR1 is DFQATT, CDR2 SNEGSKA, per germline (reference sequence). Trimming stripped 5 bases from V and 6 bases from J, with 8 bases between. The CDR3 is made up of 11 amino acids. CDR3 coding DNA: TGCAGTGCTCCACAGGGAAACATTCAGTACTTC. Its translation is CSAPQGNIQYF.

The chain has TRBV27 and TRBJ1-6; 7 bases line up with TRBD1. CDR1 is MNHEY, CDR2 SMNVEV, per germline (reference sequence). V lost 3 bases to trimming and J lost 9 bases; unmatched junction nucleotides: 11. The CDR3 is 16 residues long. CDR3 nucleotide sequence: TGTGCCAGCAGTTTCTATTTGGGACAGAGAAGTTCACCCCTCCACTTT. Protein: CASSFYLGQRSSPLHF.

The V gene is TRBV10-3, the J gene TRBJ2-3; 8 bases are shared with TRBD1. Trimming removed 9 bases from V and 3 bases from J; junction bases left unmatched: 8. This CDR3 has 14 residues. Germline V gives CDR1 ENHRY, CDR2 SYGVKD. The CDR3 loop reads CAIKDRVRTDTQYF. The DNA for the CDR3 is TGTGCCATAAAGGACAGGGTCAGGACAGATACGCAGTATTTT.

The chain combines TRBV4-2 with TRBJ2-3, with 10 bases fitting TRBD2. Looked up from germline, CDR1 is LGHNA and CDR2 is YNFKEQ. The CDR3 spans 15 residues. V shed 1 base and J 4 bases; nucleotides not matched to a gene: 2. The CDR3 DNA sequence: TGTGCCAGCAGCCAAGTTGGGACTAGCGCAGATACGCAGTATTTT. It is translated as CASSQVGTSADTQYF.

The chain has TRBV21-1 and TRBJ2-3; the table's D call TRBD2 went unverified against the DNA. TRBV21-1 is recorded as a pseudogene. The CDR3 consists of 17 residues. The CDR3 reads CASSSLGRGEESDTQYF. CDR3 coding DNA: TGTGCCAGCAGCAGCCTTGGGAGGGGAGAGGAGTCAGATACGCAGTATTTT.

The chain uses TRBV3-1 (or the pseudogene TRBV3-2) and TRBJ2-7, with 9 positions matching TRBD2. The germline V gene has CDR1 LGHDT and CDR2 YNNKEL (reference sequence). With V trimmed by 4 bases and J by 6 bases, 4 bases remained unmatched. This CDR3 spans 13 amino acids. This CDR3 is CASSPRTSAEQYF. The CDR3 DNA reads TGTGCCAGCAGCCCCCGGACTAGCGCCGAGCAGTACTTC.

The rearrangement links TRBV12-3 or TRBV12-4 to TRBJ1-2; TRBD1 aligns across 7 bases. The ends lost 5 bases at V and 2 bases at J; junction bases unmatched: 2. This CDR3 is 13 amino acids long. For the CDR3, the DNA is TGTGCCAGCAGTGAGACAGGGAACTATGGCTACACCTTC. Amino acid sequence: CASSETGNYGYTF.

This chain uses TRBV21-1 with TRBJ2-7; no check of the table's D call, TRBD2, against the DNA was made. TRBV21-1 is annotated as a pseudogene. CDR3 size: 15 residues. Written as DNA, the CDR3 is TGTGCCAGCAGCAAAGGGGCGGGGGGGCCCTACGAGCAGTACTTC. The encoded protein is CASSKGAGGPYEQYF.

The chain joins TRBV29-1 to TRBJ2-7; D is perhaps TRBD1 (7 bases). This CDR3 comprises 14 residues. Germline V gene sequence: CDR1 SQVTM, CDR2 ANQGSEA. V dropped 4 bases and J dropped 1 base, with 14 bases sitting between them. The CDR3 loop is CSVVGAGGSYEQYF. The CDR3 coding sequence is TGCAGCGTTGTCGGGGCAGGGGGGTCCTACGAGCAGTACTTC.

This chain joins TRBV3-1 (or the pseudogene TRBV3-2) and TRBJ1-2; D remains unclear. The germline V and J ends were trimmed by 0 bases and 4 bases, with 6 bases remaining between them. Germline CDR1 reads LGHDT; CDR2 reads YNNKEL (reference sequence). The CDR3 is 13 residues long. DNA for the CDR3: TGTGCCAGCAGCCAAGATTATCCCTATGGCTACACCTTC. It translates to CASSQDYPYGYTF.

The chain recombines TRBV19 with TRBJ1-2; D uncertain. The V gene's germline CDR1 is LNHDA and CDR2 SQIVND (reference sequence). CDR3 size: 13 residues. Trimming removed 7 bases at V and 1 base at J, with 10 bases between. CDR3 sequence: CASKTEHNYGYTF. The CDR3 DNA reads TGTGCCAGTAAGACGGAGCATAACTATGGCTACACCTTC.

V usage is TRBV2 and J usage is TRBJ1-1, with D unresolved. CDR3 length equals 14 residues. V shed 6 bases and J shed 0 bases, with 11 bases lying between them. CDR1 and CDR2 (germline): SNHLY, FYNNEI. The CDR3 is CASSSVLVNTEAFF. For the CDR3, the DNA is TGTGCCAGCAGCTCCGTTTTAGTGAACACTGAAGCTTTCTTT.